Each of the 30 T cell receptor beta chains below was sequenced from the same sample in a study of blood T cell repertoires in COVID-19. Libraries were prepared by immunoSEQ multiplex PCR; TCRdb keeps only in-frame clonotypes and omits some of them. This table holds 200,000 to 250,000 clones, approximately 86% found once. What was sequenced was peripheral blood. These receptors originate from a woman in her sixties or seventies with active or convalescent COVID-19.

The V gene is TRBV5-1, the J gene TRBJ2-3, with D maybe TRBD1 (6 bases). Per the germline V gene, CDR1 is SGHRS and CDR2 is YFSETQ. The CDR3 runs 15 residues. V lost 2 bases, J lost 3 bases, and 13 bases lay in between. The CDR3 bases are TGCGCCAGCAGCTTCGTGGGGGCCTCGACAGATACGCAGTATTTT. Protein product: CASSFVGASTDTQYF.

This clone was seen a few times. The genes are TRBV5-5 and TRBJ2-5; 9 bases fit TRBD1. The CDR3 spans 19 residues. J was trimmed by 1 base and V by 0 bases; bases with no gene match: 13. Germline CDR1 is SGHKS and CDR2 is YYEKEE (reference sequence). The CDR3 region is CASSLGTPNSGQGQETQYF. The CDR3 nucleotides are TGTGCCAGCAGCTTGGGTACGCCGAACTCGGGACAGGGCCAAGAGACCCAGTACTTC.

The rearrangement links TRBV18 to TRBJ1-1; perhaps TRBD1 as D (5 bases). Germline CDR1 and CDR2: KGHSH and LQKENI. V was pared by 4 bases and J by 1 base, with 19 bases between. The CDR3 extends over 17 amino acids. CDR3 DNA sequence: TGTGCCAGCTCACAGACAAGACAGCCAACCGGGAACACTGAAGCTTTCTTT. As protein: CASSQTRQPTGNTEAFF.

The V call is TRBV7-2, the J call TRBJ1-5; D gene unclear. This CDR3 has 15 residues. Per germline, CDR1 SGHTA and CDR2 FQGNSA. Deletions cut 1 base from V and 6 bases from J, with 13 bases between. The CDR3: CASSLVSGEGQPQHF. The CDR3 coding sequence is TGTGCCAGCAGCTTAGTTTCCGGGGAGGGTCAGCCCCAGCATTTT.

The rearrangement links TRBV24-1 to TRBJ2-1; tentatively, D is TRBD2 (6 bases). Germline values: CDR1 KGHDR, CDR2 SFDVKD. The CDR3 totals 13 residues. Trimming took off 8 bases at V and 15 bases at J, with 22 bases between the two ends. CDR3 DNA sequence: TGTGCCACCAACAGTGGTATAGGGGAGGCTTGGTTCTTC. This gives the protein CATNSGIGEAWFF.

The chain joins TRBV6-5 to TRBJ2-1; 12 bases match TRBD2. With 4 bases clipped from V and 7 bases from J, the junction kept 2 bases outside the gene matches. Germline assignment: CDR1 MNHEY and CDR2 SVGAGI. The CDR3 runs to 14 residues. The CDR3 nucleotides are TGTGCCAGCAGTTTAGGGACTAGCGGGAATGAGCAGTTCTTC. Translation gives CASSLGTSGNEQFF.

CDR3 region: CASSLARSYNSPLHF. CDR3 nucleotides: TGTGCCAGCAGCCTCGCCCGGAGCTATAATTCACCCCTCCACTTT. The chain has TRBV7-9 and TRBJ1-6; the D is unclear. CDR1 and CDR2 (germline): SEHNR, FQNEAQ (reference sequence). This CDR3 has 15 amino acids. With 5 bases removed from V and 3 bases from J, the gap between germline ends came to 11 bases.

The chain carries TRBV27 and TRBJ1-2; 9 positions match TRBD1. Looked up from germline, CDR1 is MNHEY and CDR2 is SMNVEV (reference sequence). With V trimmed by 4 bases and J by 10 bases, 10 bases remained unmatched. CDR3 size: 14 residues. The CDR3 here is CASSWGQGTMIYTF. CDR3 nucleotide sequence: TGTGCCAGCAGTTGGGGACAGGGTACTATGATCTACACCTTC.

This CDR3 is CASSPRRRGTQYF. The CDR3 nucleotides are TGTGCCAGCAGCCCCCGGAGGAGAGGGACCCAGTACTTC. The chain is built from TRBV7-2 and TRBJ2-5; tentative D call: TRBD2 (5 bases). CDR1 is SGHTA, CDR2 FQGNSA, per germline. This CDR3 comprises 13 residues. Trimming stripped 5 bases from V and 7 bases from J, with 14 bases between.

The sample holds a few counts of this clone. The genes are TRBV18 and TRBJ1-1, with a possible D match to TRBD1 (5 bases). Germline CDR1 reads KGHSH; CDR2 reads LQKENI. Trimming shortened V by 3 bases and J by 4 bases, and 15 bases separated the two germline ends. This CDR3 comprises 15 residues. As DNA, the CDR3 is TGTGCCAGCTCACCGGTCCAGGGCCTAGGCACTGAAGCTTTCTTT. The encoded protein is CASSPVQGLGTEAFF.

This rearrangement joins TRBV7-9 to TRBJ1-4; D uncertain. This CDR3 has 14 residues. V was shortened by 6 bases and J by 5 bases, with 13 bases between the two germline ends. Germline CDR1 is SEHNR and CDR2 is FQNEAQ (reference sequence). CDR3 DNA: TGTGCCAGCAGTACCGGGAATAGCAATGAAAAACTGTTTTTT. Its translation is CASSTGNSNEKLFF. The whole variable domain, filled in from reference TRBV7-9 and TRBJ1-4, reads DTGVSQNPRHKITKRGQNVTFRCDPISEHNRLYWYRQTLGQGPEFLTYFQNEAQLEKSRLLSDRFSAERPKGSFSTLEIQRTEQGDSAMYLCASSTGNSNEKLFFGSGTQLSVL.

The chain couples TRBV5-1 to TRBJ1-3; a weak D match, TRBD1 (6 bases). CDR1 and CDR2 from the germline V gene are SGHRS and YFSETQ. Trimming shortened V by 0 bases and J by 2 bases, and 9 bases separated the two germline ends. This CDR3 is 15 amino acids long. The CDR3 sequence is CASSLERGTGNTIYF. The CDR3 DNA sequence: TGCGCCAGCAGCTTGGAAAGGGGGACTGGAAACACCATATATTTT.

V and J are TRBV6-2 or TRBV6-3 and TRBJ2-5; TRBD2 aligns across 9 bases. Germline assignment: CDR1 MNHEY and CDR2 SVGEGT. The ends lost 4 bases at V and 3 bases at J; junction bases unmatched: 6. The CDR3 extends over 15 amino acids. CDR3 nucleotides: TGTGCCAGCAGTTTTGAGCGGGGGGCCGAAGAGACCCAGTACTTC. It encodes CASSFERGAEETQYF.

The chain combines TRBV4-3 with TRBJ2-7, with 15 bases aligning to TRBD2. J was trimmed by 5 bases and V by 4 bases; bases with no gene match: 9. Germline V gene sequence: CDR1 LGHNA, CDR2 YSLEER. The CDR3 has 17 amino acids. This CDR3 reads CASSPGLAGGPGNEQYF. CDR3 bases: TGCGCCAGCAGCCCCGGACTAGCGGGGGGGCCGGGGAACGAGCAGTACTTC.

The J gene is TRBJ1-5, the V gene TRBV12-3 or TRBV12-4; no clear D gene. The CDR3 contains 13 residues. The germline V and J ends were trimmed by 5 bases and 5 bases, with 10 bases remaining between them. The DNA for the CDR3 is TGTGCCAGCAGTCTTACGAACTATCAGCCCCAGCATTTT. Its protein is CASSLTNYQPQHF.

This clone was seen a handful of times. The CDR3 coding sequence is TGCGCCAGCAGCCAAGGACTATCCCCCAACACTGAAGCTTTCTTT. Its translation is CASSQGLSPNTEAFF. The gene calls are TRBV4-1 and TRBJ1-1, with D unclear. CDR1 MGHRA and CDR2 YSYEKL come from the germline V gene. Trimming took 1 base from V and 2 from J, leaving 11 bases between them. The CDR3 is 15 amino acids.

This chain connects TRBV19 to TRBJ1-1; D gene uncertain. With 1 base removed from V and 5 bases from J, the gap between germline ends came to 8 bases. The length of the CDR3 is 13 residues. Germline assignment: CDR1 LNHDA and CDR2 SQIVND (reference sequence). The DNA of the CDR3 is TGTGCCAGTAGTATAGGGGCGGGAACTGAAGCTTTCTTT. This sequence encodes CASSIGAGTEAFF.

The gene calls are TRBV3-1 (or the pseudogene TRBV3-2) and TRBJ2-5, with D possibly being TRBD2 (5 bases). V was trimmed by 3 bases and J by 1 base, leaving 6 bases between them. CDR1 is LGHDT and CDR2 is YNNKEL in the germline V gene (reference sequence). The CDR3 loop spans 13 amino acids. The CDR3 loop is CASSHGLQETQYF. The CDR3 DNA follows: TGTGCCAGCAGCCACGGACTCCAAGAGACCCAGTACTTC.

The CDR3 is CASSNSGLTEAFF. CDR3 DNA: TGTGCCAGCAGCAACTCGGGACTCACTGAAGCTTTCTTT. The chain employs TRBV7-3 and TRBJ1-1; D possibly corresponds to TRBD1 (5 bases). Trimming left V 5 bases short and J 4 bases short, with 11 bases between. There are 13 residues in the CDR3. CDR1 and CDR2 (germline): SGHTA, FQGTGA.

This chain uses TRBV7-7 with TRBJ2-1; 13 positions agree with TRBD2. This CDR3 is built from 15 residues. Germline V gives CDR1 SSHAT, CDR2 FNYEAQ (reference sequence). V shed 6 bases and J 6 bases; nucleotides not matched to a gene: 5. For the CDR3, the DNA is TGTGCCAGCAGTCCGACTAGCGGGGGGTTCAATGAGCAGTTCTTC. Protein: CASSPTSGGFNEQFF.

The V call is TRBV27, the J call TRBJ1-1; D gene uncertain. CDR3 length: 13 amino acids. Trimming took 6 bases from V and 1 from J, leaving 9 bases between them. CDR1 and CDR2 (germline): MNHEY, SMNVEV (reference sequence). The CDR3 spells CASRKTGNTEAFF. The CDR3 coding sequence is TGTGCCAGCAGGAAAACGGGGAACACTGAAGCTTTCTTT.

This chain connects TRBV5-1 to TRBJ2-1; 8 bases agree with TRBD1. V was clipped by 2 bases and J by 3 bases; unmatched bases: 10. There are 17 residues in the CDR3. Germline CDR1 is SGHRS and CDR2 is YFSETQ. CDR3 residues: CASSLGQGGRFYNEQFF. The CDR3 DNA reads as TGCGCCAGCAGCTTAGGACAGGGTGGTCGTTTCTACAATGAGCAGTTCTTC.

This chain joins TRBV12-5 and TRBJ1-4; 12 nucleotides align to TRBD1. CDR1 is LGHNT and CDR2 is FRNRAP in the germline V gene. The J segment lost 6 bases and the V segment lost 6 bases, leaving 2 bases of the junction unmatched. The CDR3 has 14 amino acids. CDR3 sequence reads: CASGGQGAYEKLFF. The CDR3, as DNA: TGTGCTAGTGGGGGACAGGGGGCATATGAAAAACTGTTTTTT.

The chain has TRBV9 and TRBJ1-1; D unresolved. This CDR3 contains 13 residues. The V end lost 2 bases, the J end lost 6 bases, and 11 bases lay between the germline ends. Germline V CDR1 and CDR2: SGDLS, YYNGEE. As DNA, the CDR3 is TGTGCCAGCAGCGTTGCCGTGCGGGCTGAAGCTTTCTTT. As protein: CASSVAVRAEAFF.

In this sample, this clone turned up a few times. The chain links TRBV5-4 to TRBJ2-7, with 11 bases that match TRBD1. This CDR3 has 15 amino acids. V lost 4 bases and J lost 3; bases outside the gene matches: 6. Germline CDR1 SGHNT, CDR2 YYREEE (reference sequence). CDR3 sequence (DNA): TGTGCCAGCAGCCATGGGACAGGGGGTATCTACGAGCAGTACTTC. Protein product: CASSHGTGGIYEQYF.

The chain couples TRBV6-5 to TRBJ2-3; possibly TRBD1 for D (5 bases). Germline CDR1 is MNHEY and CDR2 is SVGAGI. Trimming removed 8 bases from V and 4 bases from J, with 10 bases in between. The CDR3 is made up of 12 amino acids. DNA of the CDR3: TGTGCCAGCGGGGCCCTGGCAGATACGCAGTATTTT. Protein sequence: CASGALADTQYF.

V gene TRBV27 combines with J gene TRBJ1-6; D gene uncertain. Trimming removed 3 bases at V and 7 bases at J, with 10 bases between. The CDR3 length is 14 residues. The germline V gene encodes CDR1 MNHEY and CDR2 SMNVEV (reference sequence). Written as DNA, the CDR3 is TGTGCCAGCAGTTTTAGACACTCAAATTCACCCCTCCACTTT. Translation gives CASSFRHSNSPLHF.

The chain employs TRBV5-8 and TRBJ1-1, with TRBD1 as a possible D gene (6 bases). Germline V gene lookup returns CDR1 SGHTS and CDR2 YDEGEE. The CDR3 sequence is 16 residues long. Trimming stripped 1 base from V and 6 bases from J, with 19 bases between. The CDR3 bases are TGTGCCAGCAGCTTGAACTGGGGGCTGAGTACGTCTGAAGCTTTCTTT. Translating gives CASSLNWGLSTSEAFF.

The J gene is TRBJ2-6, the V gene TRBV7-9, with a weak D call TRBD1 (6 bases). V shed 10 bases and J shed 1 base, with 8 bases lying between them. CDR1 SEHNR and CDR2 FQNEAQ come from the germline V gene (reference sequence). The CDR3 totals 13 residues. CDR3 nucleotides: TGTGCCACTGGACAGTCTGGGGCCAACGTCCTGACTTTC. Encoded protein: CATGQSGANVLTF.

The genes are TRBV9 and TRBJ1-2; D might be TRBD1 (6 bases). Germline V gene data show CDR1 as SGDLS and CDR2 as YYNGEE. V was shortened by 4 bases and J by 1 base, with 14 bases between the two germline ends. CDR3 size: 15 residues. The CDR3 here is CASSFRQAGNYGYTF. The CDR3 bases are TGTGCCAGCAGCTTCCGACAGGCGGGTAACTATGGCTACACCTTC.